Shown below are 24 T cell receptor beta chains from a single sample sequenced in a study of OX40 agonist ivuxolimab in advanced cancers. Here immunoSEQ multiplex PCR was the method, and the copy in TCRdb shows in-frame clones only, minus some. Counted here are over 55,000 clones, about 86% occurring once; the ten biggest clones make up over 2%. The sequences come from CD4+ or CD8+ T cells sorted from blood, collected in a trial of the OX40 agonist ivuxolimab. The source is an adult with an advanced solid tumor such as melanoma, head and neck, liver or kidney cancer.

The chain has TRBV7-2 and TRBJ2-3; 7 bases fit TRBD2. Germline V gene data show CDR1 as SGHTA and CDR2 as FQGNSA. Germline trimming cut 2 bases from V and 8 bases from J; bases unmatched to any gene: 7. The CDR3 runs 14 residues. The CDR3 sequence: CASSLFERGGTQYF. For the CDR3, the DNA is TGTGCCAGCAGCTTATTTGAGCGGGGTGGTACGCAGTATTTT.

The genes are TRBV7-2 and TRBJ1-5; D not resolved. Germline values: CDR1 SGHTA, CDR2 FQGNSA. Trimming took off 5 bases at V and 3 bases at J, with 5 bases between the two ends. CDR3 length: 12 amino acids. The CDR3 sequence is CASSRNNQPQHF. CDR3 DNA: TGTGCCAGCAGCCGTAACAATCAGCCCCAGCATTTT.

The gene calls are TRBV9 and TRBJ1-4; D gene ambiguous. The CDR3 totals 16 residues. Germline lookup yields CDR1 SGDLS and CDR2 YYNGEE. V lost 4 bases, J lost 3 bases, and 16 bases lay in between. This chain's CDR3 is CASSPWYGRPNEKLFF. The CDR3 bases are TGTGCCAGCAGCCCTTGGTATGGACGGCCTAATGAAAAACTGTTTTTT.

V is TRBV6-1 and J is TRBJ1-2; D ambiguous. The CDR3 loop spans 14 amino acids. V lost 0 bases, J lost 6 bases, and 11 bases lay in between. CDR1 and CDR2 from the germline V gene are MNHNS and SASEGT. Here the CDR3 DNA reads TGTGCCAGCAGTGAAGCGAAGGGAACCGATGGCTACACCTTC. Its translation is CASSEAKGTDGYTF.

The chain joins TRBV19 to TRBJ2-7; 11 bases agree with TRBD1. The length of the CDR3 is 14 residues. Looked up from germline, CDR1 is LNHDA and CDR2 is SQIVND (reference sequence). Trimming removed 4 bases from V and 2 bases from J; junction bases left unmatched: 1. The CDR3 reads CASSRDRGTYEQYF. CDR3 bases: TGTGCCAGTAGTAGGGACAGGGGGACCTACGAGCAGTACTTC.

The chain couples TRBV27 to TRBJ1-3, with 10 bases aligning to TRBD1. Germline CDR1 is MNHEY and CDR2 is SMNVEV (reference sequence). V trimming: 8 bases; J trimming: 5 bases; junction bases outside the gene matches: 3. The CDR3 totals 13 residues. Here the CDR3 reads CASGDRGRNTIYF. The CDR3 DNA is TGTGCCAGCGGGGACAGGGGTAGAAACACCATATATTTT.

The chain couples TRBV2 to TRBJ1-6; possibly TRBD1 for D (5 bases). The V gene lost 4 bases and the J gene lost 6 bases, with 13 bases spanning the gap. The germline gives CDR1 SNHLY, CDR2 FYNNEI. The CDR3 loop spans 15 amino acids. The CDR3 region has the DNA TGTGCCAGCAGTGCTAGGGGCCTTCGTAATTCACCCCTCCACTTT. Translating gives CASSARGLRNSPLHF.

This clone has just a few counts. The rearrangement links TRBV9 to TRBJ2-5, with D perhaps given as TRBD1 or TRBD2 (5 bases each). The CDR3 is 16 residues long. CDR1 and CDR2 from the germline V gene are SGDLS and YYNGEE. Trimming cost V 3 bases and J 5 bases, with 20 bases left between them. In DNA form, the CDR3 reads TGTGCCAGCAGCGAAAGATGGGGGAGAGGGATTGAGACCCAGTACTTC. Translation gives CASSERWGRGIETQYF.

CDR3 in DNA: TGTGCCATCAGTGACAGGATATCCTACGAGCAGTACTTC. Translation gives CAISDRISYEQYF. The V gene is TRBV10-3, the J gene TRBJ2-7; D not certain. V lost 3 bases and J lost 1, with 7 bases in between. The CDR3 covers 13 residues. Looked up from germline, CDR1 is ENHRY and CDR2 is SYGVKD.

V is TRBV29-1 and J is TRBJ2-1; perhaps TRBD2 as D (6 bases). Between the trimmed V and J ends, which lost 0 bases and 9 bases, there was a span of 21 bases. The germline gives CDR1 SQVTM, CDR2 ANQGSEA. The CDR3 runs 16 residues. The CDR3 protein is CSVEDGAGRLSPEQFF. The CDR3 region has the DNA TGCAGCGTTGAAGATGGCGCAGGGAGGTTGTCGCCTGAGCAGTTCTTC.

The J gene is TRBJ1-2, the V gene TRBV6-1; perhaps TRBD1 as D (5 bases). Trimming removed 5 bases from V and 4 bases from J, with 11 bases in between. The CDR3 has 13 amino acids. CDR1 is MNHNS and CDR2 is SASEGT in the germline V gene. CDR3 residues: CASSPGHTYGYTF. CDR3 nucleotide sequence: TGTGCCAGCAGTCCAGGACATACCTATGGCTACACCTTC.

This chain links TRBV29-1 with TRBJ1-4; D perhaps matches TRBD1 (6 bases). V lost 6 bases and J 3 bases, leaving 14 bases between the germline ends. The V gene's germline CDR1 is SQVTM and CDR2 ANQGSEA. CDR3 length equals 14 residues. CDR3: CSVVGGASNEKLFF. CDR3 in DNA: TGCAGCGTGGTCGGGGGGGCTTCTAATGAAAAACTGTTTTTT.

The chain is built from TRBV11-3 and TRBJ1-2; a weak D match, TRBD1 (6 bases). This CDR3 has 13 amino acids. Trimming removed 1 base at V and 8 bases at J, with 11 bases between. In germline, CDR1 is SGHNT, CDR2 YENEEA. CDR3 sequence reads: CASSLGRGGGYTF. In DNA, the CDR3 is TGTGCCAGCAGCTTAGGCAGGGGTGGCGGCTACACCTTC.

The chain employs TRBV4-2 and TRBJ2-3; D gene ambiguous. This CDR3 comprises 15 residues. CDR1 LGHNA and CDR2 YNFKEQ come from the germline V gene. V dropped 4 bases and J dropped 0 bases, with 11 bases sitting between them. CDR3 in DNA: TGTGCCAGCAGCCTCGCGGAAGCTAGCACAGATACGCAGTATTTT. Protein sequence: CASSLAEASTDTQYF.

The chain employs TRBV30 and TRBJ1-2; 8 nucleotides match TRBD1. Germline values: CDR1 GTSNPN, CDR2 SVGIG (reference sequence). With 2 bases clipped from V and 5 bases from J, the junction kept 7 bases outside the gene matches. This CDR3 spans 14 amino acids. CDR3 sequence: CAWSPLGTGYGYTF. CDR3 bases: TGTGCCTGGAGTCCCCTCGGGACAGGATATGGCTACACCTTC.

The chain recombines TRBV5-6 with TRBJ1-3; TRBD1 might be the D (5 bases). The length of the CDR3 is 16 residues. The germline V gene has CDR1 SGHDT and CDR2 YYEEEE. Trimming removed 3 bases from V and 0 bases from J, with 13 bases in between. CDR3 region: CASSSPGPPSGNTIYF. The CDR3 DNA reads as TGTGCCAGCAGCTCTCCGGGACCTCCCTCTGGAAACACCATATATTTT.

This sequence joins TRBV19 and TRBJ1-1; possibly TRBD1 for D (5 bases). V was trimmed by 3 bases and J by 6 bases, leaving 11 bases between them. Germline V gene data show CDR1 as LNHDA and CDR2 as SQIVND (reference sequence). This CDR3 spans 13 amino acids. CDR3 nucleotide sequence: TGTGCCAGTAGTATCGAACGAGGGGCTGAAGCTTTCTTT. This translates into CASSIERGAEAFF.

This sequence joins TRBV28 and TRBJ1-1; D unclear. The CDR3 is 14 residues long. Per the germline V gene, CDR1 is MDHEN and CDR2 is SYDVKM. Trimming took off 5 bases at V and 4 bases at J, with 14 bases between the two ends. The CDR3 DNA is TGTGCCAGCAGTCCAAACCAGTGGGGCACTGAAGCTTTCTTT. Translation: CASSPNQWGTEAFF.

The CDR3 coding sequence is TGTGCCAGCAGTTTTGACAGGGCCTACGAGCAGTACTTC. It is translated as CASSFDRAYEQYF. The V and J genes are TRBV27 and TRBJ2-7; 7 nucleotides align to TRBD1. From germline, CDR1 is MNHEY and CDR2 SMNVEV (reference sequence). V lost 3 bases to trimming and J lost 2 bases; unmatched junction nucleotides: 1. The CDR3 totals 13 residues.

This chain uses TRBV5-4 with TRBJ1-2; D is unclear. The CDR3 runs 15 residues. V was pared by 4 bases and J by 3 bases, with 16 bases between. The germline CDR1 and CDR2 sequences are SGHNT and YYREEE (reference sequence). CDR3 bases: TGTGCCAGCAGCCCAACTTTGACAAATCACTATGGCTACACCTTC. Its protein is CASSPTLTNHYGYTF.

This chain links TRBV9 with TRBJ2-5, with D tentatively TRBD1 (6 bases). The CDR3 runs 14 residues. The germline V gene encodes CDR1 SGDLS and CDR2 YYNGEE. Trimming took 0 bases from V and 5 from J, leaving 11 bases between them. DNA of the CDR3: TGTGCCAGCAGCGTAGCCAGGGGCGTTGAGACCCAGTACTTC. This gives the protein CASSVARGVETQYF.

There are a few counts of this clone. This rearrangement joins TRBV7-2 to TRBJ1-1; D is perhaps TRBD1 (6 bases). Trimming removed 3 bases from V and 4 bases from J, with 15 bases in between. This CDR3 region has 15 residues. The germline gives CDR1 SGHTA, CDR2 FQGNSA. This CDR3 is CASSFVRGRFTEAFF. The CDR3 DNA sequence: TGTGCCAGCAGCTTCGTCAGGGGCCGATTCACTGAAGCTTTCTTT.

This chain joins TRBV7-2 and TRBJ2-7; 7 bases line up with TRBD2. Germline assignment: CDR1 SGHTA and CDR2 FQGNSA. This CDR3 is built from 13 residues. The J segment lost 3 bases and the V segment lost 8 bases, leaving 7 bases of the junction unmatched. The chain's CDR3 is CASGGDIRYEQYF. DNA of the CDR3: TGTGCCAGCGGGGGGGATATACGCTACGAGCAGTACTTC.

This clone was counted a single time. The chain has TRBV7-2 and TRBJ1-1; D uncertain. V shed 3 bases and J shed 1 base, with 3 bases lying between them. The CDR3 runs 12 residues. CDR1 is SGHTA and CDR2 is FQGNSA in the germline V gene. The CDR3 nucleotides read TGTGCCAGCAGCTTCGAGAACACTGAAGCTTTCTTT. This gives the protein CASSFENTEAFF. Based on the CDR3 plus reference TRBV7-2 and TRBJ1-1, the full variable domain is GAGVSQSPSNKVTEKGKDVELRCDPISGHTALYWYRQSLGQGLEFLIYFQGNSAPDKSGLPSDRFSAERTGGSVSTLTIQRTQQEDSAVYLCASSFENTEAFFGQGTRLTVV.